These T cell receptor beta chains were read from a single sample in a study of HIV-infected patients and healthy controls. TCRdb reanalysed the 5' RACE reads using MiXCR and keeps one entry per CDR3 protein. This sample carries 60,000 to 70,000 distinct CDR3 sequences, 15% to 20% of them seen once, and the ten largest clones take more than 1.4%. Specimen: CD4+ T cells from blood. Every receptor here comes from a human donor in good health. Each CDR3 is given with its conserved first and last residue. Fields, in order: CDR3 length, clone size, J gene, D gene, V gene, CDR3 DNA, CDR3 protein. D genes are given only for firm matches. Only some rows state a clone size, as once, few, many or a class for expanded clones.

CDR3 length: 15
clone size: .
J gene: TRBJ1-4
D gene: .
V gene: TRBV6-6
CDR3 DNA: TGTGCCAGCAGTTACTCTGGGGGCGATGGGGAAAAACTGTTTTTT
CDR3 protein: CASSYSGGDGEKLFF

CDR3 length: 15
clone size: .
J gene: TRBJ1-2
D gene: TRBD1
V gene: TRBV12-3/TRBV12-4
CDR3 DNA: TGTGCCAGCAGGAAACCGGTGGACAGGGGCTATGGCTACACCTTC
CDR3 protein: CASRKPVDRGYGYTF

CDR3 length: 13
clone size: few
J gene: TRBJ2-7
D gene: .
V gene: TRBV10-3
CDR3 DNA: TGTGCCATCAGAGTACGCCGCGACGCCGAGCAGTACTTC
CDR3 protein: CAIRVRRDAEQYF

CDR3 length: 15
clone size: .
J gene: TRBJ1-1
D gene: .
V gene: TRBV12-3/TRBV12-4
CDR3 DNA: TGTGCCAGCAGTTTAGCTCCGACAAAGAACACTGAAGCTTTCTTT
CDR3 protein: CASSLAPTKNTEAFF

CDR3 length: 14
clone size: few
J gene: TRBJ2-3
D gene: .
V gene: TRBV29-1
CDR3 DNA: TGCAGCGTTCGCCAGGGAGCTAGCACAGATACGCAGTATTTT
CDR3 protein: CSVRQGASTDTQYF

CDR3 length: 13
clone size: many
J gene: TRBJ1-5
D gene: .
V gene: TRBV29-1
CDR3 DNA: TGCAGCGTTTCCCGGGACTCCAAACAGCCCCAGCATTTT
CDR3 protein: CSVSRDSKQPQHF

CDR3 length: 15
clone size: .
J gene: TRBJ2-1
D gene: .
V gene: TRBV19
CDR3 DNA: TGTGCCAGTAGACCCAGGGAACACTCCTACAATGAGCAGTTCTTC
CDR3 protein: CASRPREHSYNEQFF

CDR3 length: 19
clone size: few
J gene: TRBJ1-3
D gene: .
V gene: TRBV7-2
CDR3 DNA: TGTGCCAGCAGCTCCCGGGTCCCGCCTAATACGCTCTCTGGAAACACCATATATTTT
CDR3 protein: CASSSRVPPNTLSGNTIYF

CDR3 length: 18
clone size: few
J gene: TRBJ2-4
D gene: TRBD2
V gene: TRBV14
CDR3 DNA: TGTGCCAGCAGCCAAGAAAGGTCCGCCGGGAGGGCCAAAAACATTCAGTACTTC
CDR3 protein: CASSQERSAGRAKNIQYF

CDR3 length: 11
clone size: few
J gene: TRBJ1-1
D gene: TRBD1
V gene: TRBV25-1
CDR3 DNA: TGTGCCAGCAGTGTAGGGACAGCAGCTTTCTTT
CDR3 protein: CASSVGTAAFF

CDR3 length: 16
clone size: many
J gene: TRBJ2-6
D gene: .
V gene: TRBV12-3/TRBV12-4
CDR3 DNA: TGTGCCAGCAGTCCAGAAGGCCGCTCTGGGGCCAACGTCCTGACTTTC
CDR3 protein: CASSPEGRSGANVLTF

CDR3 length: 12
clone size: .
J gene: TRBJ1-1
D gene: .
V gene: TRBV29-1
CDR3 DNA: TGCAGCGTTGATTGGACATCAGGACGGGCTTTCTTT
CDR3 protein: CSVDWTSGRAFF

CDR3 length: 13
clone size: .
J gene: TRBJ1-1
D gene: .
V gene: TRBV7-9
CDR3 DNA: TGTGCCAGCAGCACGACGTTGGGCACTGAAGCTTTCTTT
CDR3 protein: CASSTTLGTEAFF

CDR3 length: 12
clone size: few
J gene: TRBJ2-7
D gene: .
V gene: TRBV10-3
CDR3 DNA: TGTGCCATCAGTGAGTCAAAATACGAGCAGTACTTC
CDR3 protein: CAISESKYEQYF

CDR3 length: 15
clone size: many
J gene: TRBJ2-5
D gene: TRBD2
V gene: TRBV7-8
CDR3 DNA: TGTGCCAGCAGTCCCTATAGCGGGGGGGAAGAGACCCAGTACTTC
CDR3 protein: CASSPYSGGEETQYF

CDR3 length: 17
clone size: .
J gene: TRBJ2-1
D gene: .
V gene: TRBV5-6
CDR3 DNA: TGTGCCAGCAGCTTACGACCGAGCAGATCGTCCTACAATGAGCAGTTCTTC
CDR3 protein: CASSLRPSRSSYNEQFF

CDR3 length: 13
clone size: .
J gene: TRBJ2-2
D gene: .
V gene: TRBV7-9
CDR3 DNA: TGTGCCAGCAGCTTACAGTACACCGGGGAGCTGTTTTTT
CDR3 protein: CASSLQYTGELFF

CDR3 length: 13
clone size: few
J gene: TRBJ2-1
D gene: .
V gene: TRBV10-2
CDR3 DNA: TGCGCCAGCAGTCGGGACTCACAAGGGGAGCAGTTCTTC
CDR3 protein: CASSRDSQGEQFF

CDR3 length: 16
clone size: many
J gene: TRBJ2-3
D gene: .
V gene: TRBV19
CDR3 DNA: TGTGCCAGTAGTATGGAGAACGGGCGGACCACAGATACGCAGTATTTT
CDR3 protein: CASSMENGRTTDTQYF

CDR3 length: 18
clone size: few
J gene: TRBJ2-6
D gene: .
V gene: TRBV5-6
CDR3 DNA: TGTGCCAGCAGCTTATCGGGACCTAGGAGCTCTGGGGCCAACGTCCTGACTTTC
CDR3 protein: CASSLSGPRSSGANVLTF

CDR3 length: 11
clone size: few
J gene: TRBJ1-2
D gene: .
V gene: TRBV3-1
CDR3 DNA: TGTGCCAGCAGCCTTAACTATGGCTACACCTTC
CDR3 protein: CASSLNYGYTF

CDR3 length: 15
clone size: .
J gene: TRBJ2-5
D gene: TRBD2
V gene: TRBV5-5
CDR3 DNA: TGTGCCAGCAGCTTTCCTAGCGGTGCTCAAGAGACCCAGTACTTC
CDR3 protein: CASSFPSGAQETQYF

CDR3 length: 15
clone size: many
J gene: TRBJ2-7
D gene: TRBD1
V gene: TRBV27
CDR3 DNA: TGTGCCAGCAGTTATCGGGACAGGGGAGGCTACGAGCAGTACTTC
CDR3 protein: CASSYRDRGGYEQYF

CDR3 length: 16
clone size: .
J gene: TRBJ2-3
D gene: .
V gene: TRBV30
CDR3 DNA: TGTGCCTGGAGTAAGGGGGGCGCTGGAATCACAGATACGCAGTATTTT
CDR3 protein: CAWSKGGAGITDTQYF

CDR3 length: 14
clone size: many
J gene: TRBJ2-3
D gene: .
V gene: TRBV11-3
CDR3 DNA: TGTGCCAGCAGTTGGGAGCGGGTTACAGATACGCAGTATTTT
CDR3 protein: CASSWERVTDTQYF

CDR3 length: 14
clone size: few
J gene: TRBJ1-1
D gene: .
V gene: TRBV30
CDR3 DNA: TGTGCCTGGAAATCCAATTCACGCGACATTGAAGCTTTCTTT
CDR3 protein: CAWKSNSRDIEAFF

CDR3 length: 14
clone size: many
J gene: TRBJ2-6
D gene: .
V gene: TRBV5-1
CDR3 DNA: TGCGCCAGCAGACAGTCCTCTGGGGCCAACGTCCTGACTTTC
CDR3 protein: CASRQSSGANVLTF

CDR3 length: 12
clone size: many
J gene: TRBJ1-2
D gene: TRBD1
V gene: TRBV7-2
CDR3 DNA: TGTGCCAGCAGTCCGGACAGGGAAGGCTACACCTTC
CDR3 protein: CASSPDREGYTF

CDR3 length: 15
clone size: .
J gene: TRBJ2-6
D gene: .
V gene: TRBV7-9
CDR3 DNA: TGTGCCAGCAGCTTCTCGGGCGCTGGGGCCAACGTCCTGACTTTC
CDR3 protein: CASSFSGAGANVLTF

CDR3 length: 16
clone size: .
J gene: TRBJ2-7
D gene: .
V gene: TRBV11-3
CDR3 DNA: TGTGCCAGCAGCTTAGACGGGGGGCCCTCTACCTACGAGCAGTACTTC
CDR3 protein: CASSLDGGPSTYEQYF

CDR3 length: 14
clone size: .
J gene: TRBJ1-2
D gene: TRBD1
V gene: TRBV2
CDR3 DNA: TGTGCCAGCAGCCAAGGACAGGCAGGCTATGGCTACACCTTC
CDR3 protein: CASSQGQAGYGYTF

CDR3 length: 14
clone size: few
J gene: TRBJ2-3
D gene: TRBD2
V gene: TRBV29-1
CDR3 DNA: TGCAGCTTCAAACTAGCGGGAAGCACAGATACGCAGTATTTT
CDR3 protein: CSFKLAGSTDTQYF

CDR3 length: 15
clone size: many
J gene: TRBJ1-5
D gene: .
V gene: TRBV5-1
CDR3 DNA: TGCGCCAGCAGCTTGTTTCCAGGGGCCAATCAGCCCCAGCATTTT
CDR3 protein: CASSLFPGANQPQHF

CDR3 length: 17
clone size: .
J gene: TRBJ1-3
D gene: TRBD1
V gene: TRBV5-1
CDR3 DNA: TGCGCCAGCAGCGCCATGACAGGGGGTTGGACTGGAAACACCATATATTTT
CDR3 protein: CASSAMTGGWTGNTIYF

CDR3 length: 17
clone size: few
J gene: TRBJ2-3
D gene: TRBD2
V gene: TRBV6-5
CDR3 DNA: TGTGCCAGCAGAGGACTAGCGGGAGGGCATGGCACAGATACGCAGTATTTT
CDR3 protein: CASRGLAGGHGTDTQYF

CDR3 length: 14
clone size: many
J gene: TRBJ2-1
D gene: .
V gene: TRBV7-2
CDR3 DNA: TGTGCCAGCAGCTTAGACGCTAGTGCCAATGAGCAGTTCTTC
CDR3 protein: CASSLDASANEQFF

CDR3 length: 13
clone size: .
J gene: TRBJ1-2
D gene: .
V gene: TRBV28
CDR3 DNA: TGTGCCAGCAGTTTCGAGCAGAACTATGGCTACACCTTC
CDR3 protein: CASSFEQNYGYTF

CDR3 length: 13
clone size: .
J gene: TRBJ2-7
D gene: .
V gene: TRBV15
CDR3 DNA: TGTGCCACCAGCAGAGATCCGGGGATCGAGCAGTACTTC
CDR3 protein: CATSRDPGIEQYF

CDR3 length: 16
clone size: .
J gene: TRBJ1-3
D gene: .
V gene: TRBV12-3/TRBV12-4
CDR3 DNA: TGTGCCAGCAGTTTTGCAGGGTTTGGTTCTGGAAACACCATATATTTT
CDR3 protein: CASSFAGFGSGNTIYF

CDR3 length: 12
clone size: .
J gene: TRBJ2-3
D gene: .
V gene: TRBV5-6
CDR3 DNA: TGTGCCAGCAGCTTGTGGGCAGATACGCAGTATTTT
CDR3 protein: CASSLWADTQYF

CDR3 length: 15
clone size: many
J gene: TRBJ1-6
D gene: .
V gene: TRBV9
CDR3 DNA: TGTGCCAGCAGCGTAGGAAGACAGACCAATTCACCCCTCCACTTT
CDR3 protein: CASSVGRQTNSPLHF

CDR3 length: 15
clone size: .
J gene: TRBJ1-4
D gene: .
V gene: TRBV6-2/TRBV6-3
CDR3 DNA: TGTGCCAGCAGCCTCAGACGGGCAACTAATGAAAAACTGTTTTTT
CDR3 protein: CASSLRRATNEKLFF

CDR3 length: 14
clone size: few
J gene: TRBJ2-5
D gene: .
V gene: TRBV5-6
CDR3 DNA: TGTGCCAGCAGCTTGGCCTACAGTAAAGAGACCCAGTACTTC
CDR3 protein: CASSLAYSKETQYF

CDR3 length: 14
clone size: many
J gene: TRBJ2-1
D gene: TRBD2
V gene: TRBV20-1
CDR3 DNA: TGCAGTGCTAGTGCACCTAGCGGGAGAGGTGAGCAGTTCTTC
CDR3 protein: CSASAPSGRGEQFF

CDR3 length: 14
clone size: many
J gene: TRBJ1-5
D gene: TRBD1
V gene: TRBV2
CDR3 DNA: TGTGCCAGCAGGAACCAGACAGGGCGTCAGCCCCAGCATTTT
CDR3 protein: CASRNQTGRQPQHF

CDR3 length: 16
clone size: many
J gene: TRBJ2-3
D gene: TRBD1
V gene: TRBV5-1
CDR3 DNA: TGCGCCAGCAGCTTGGGGACAGGGTCCGTGGGCAATACGCAGTATTTT
CDR3 protein: CASSLGTGSVGNTQYF

CDR3 length: 13
clone size: .
J gene: TRBJ2-5
D gene: TRBD2
V gene: TRBV7-2
CDR3 DNA: TGTGCCAGCAGCCCCGCAAGGATAGCGGGGGGTAACTTC
CDR3 protein: CASSPARIAGGNF

CDR3 length: 14
clone size: many
J gene: TRBJ1-1
D gene: .
V gene: TRBV7-9
CDR3 DNA: TGTGCCAGCAGCAGGCCGGGCCCCAACACTGAAGCTTTCTTT
CDR3 protein: CASSRPGPNTEAFF

CDR3 length: 12
clone size: few
J gene: TRBJ2-3
D gene: .
V gene: TRBV7-2
CDR3 DNA: TGTGCCAGCAGTCCCCTAGGGGATACGCAGTATTTT
CDR3 protein: CASSPLGDTQYF

CDR3 length: 13
clone size: many
J gene: TRBJ2-3
D gene: TRBD2
V gene: TRBV20-1
CDR3 DNA: TGCAGTGCTAGCGGGAGGGTCACAGATACGCAGTATTTT
CDR3 protein: CSASGRVTDTQYF

CDR3 length: 12
clone size: .
J gene: TRBJ1-1
D gene: .
V gene: TRBV2
CDR3 DNA: TGTGCCAGCAGTGGGGACACCACTGAAGCTTTCTTT
CDR3 protein: CASSGDTTEAFF

CDR3 length: 15
clone size: .
J gene: TRBJ1-1
D gene: TRBD1
V gene: TRBV12-3/TRBV12-4
CDR3 DNA: TGTGCCAGCAGTTACGGGACAGGGTCTTGGACTGAAGCTTTCTTT
CDR3 protein: CASSYGTGSWTEAFF

CDR3 length: 14
clone size: many
J gene: TRBJ1-1
D gene: TRBD1
V gene: TRBV7-6
CDR3 DNA: TGTGCCAGCAGCTTAAGACAGGGAGTAATTGAAGCTTTCTTT
CDR3 protein: CASSLRQGVIEAFF